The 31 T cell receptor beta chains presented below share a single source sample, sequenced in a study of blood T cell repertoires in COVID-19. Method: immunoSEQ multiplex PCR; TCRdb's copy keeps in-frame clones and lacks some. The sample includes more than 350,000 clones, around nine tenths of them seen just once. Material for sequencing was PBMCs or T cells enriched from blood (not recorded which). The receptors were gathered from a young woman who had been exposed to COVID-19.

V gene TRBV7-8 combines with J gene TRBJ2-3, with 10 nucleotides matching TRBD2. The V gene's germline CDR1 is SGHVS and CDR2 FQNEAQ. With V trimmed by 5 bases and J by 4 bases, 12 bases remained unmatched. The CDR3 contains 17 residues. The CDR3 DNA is TGTGCCAGCAGCCGACCTCCACTAGCGGGGTACCCAGATACGCAGTATTTT. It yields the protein CASSRPPLAGYPDTQYF.

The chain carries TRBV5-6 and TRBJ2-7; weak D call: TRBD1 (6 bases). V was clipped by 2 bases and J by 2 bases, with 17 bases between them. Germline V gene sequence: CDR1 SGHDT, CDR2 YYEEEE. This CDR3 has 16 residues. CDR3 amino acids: CASSFVLRGGAYEQYF. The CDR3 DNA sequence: TGTGCCAGCAGCTTCGTTCTCCGAGGGGGAGCCTACGAGCAGTACTTC.

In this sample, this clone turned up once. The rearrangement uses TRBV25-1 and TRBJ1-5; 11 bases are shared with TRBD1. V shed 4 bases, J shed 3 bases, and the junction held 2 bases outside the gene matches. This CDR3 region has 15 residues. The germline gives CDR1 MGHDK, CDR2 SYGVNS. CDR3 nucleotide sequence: TGTGCCAGCAGTGGGACAGGGGGCGTCAATCAGCCCCAGCATTTT. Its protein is CASSGTGGVNQPQHF.

The CDR3 DNA sequence: TGTGCCACCAGCAAAGGGGGGACAGGGGGCGCGACTAATGAAAAACTGTTTTTT. It translates to CATSKGGTGGATNEKLFF. The rearrangement joins TRBV15 to TRBJ1-4, with TRBD1 identical over 12 bases. The V segment lost 4 bases and the J segment 2 bases; nucleotides outside the gene matches: 8. In germline, CDR1 is LNHNV, CDR2 YYDKDF (reference sequence). The CDR3 covers 18 residues.

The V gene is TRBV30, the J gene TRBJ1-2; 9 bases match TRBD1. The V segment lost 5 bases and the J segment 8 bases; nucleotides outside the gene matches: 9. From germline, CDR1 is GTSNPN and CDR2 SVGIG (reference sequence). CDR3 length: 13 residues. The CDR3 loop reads CAWGTGQGGGYTF. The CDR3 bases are TGTGCCTGGGGTACGGGACAGGGAGGCGGCTACACCTTC.

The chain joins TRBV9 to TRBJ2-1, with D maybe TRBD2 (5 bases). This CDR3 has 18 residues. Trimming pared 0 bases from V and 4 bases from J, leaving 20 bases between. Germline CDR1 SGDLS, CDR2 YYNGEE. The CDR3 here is CASSVALATHGVYNEQFF. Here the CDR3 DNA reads TGTGCCAGCAGCGTAGCGCTAGCCACCCACGGGGTTTACAATGAGCAGTTCTTC.

The DNA for the CDR3 is TGTGCCAGCAGTGAAGCAGCCGGGGTGGGAGCTGGAAACACCATATATTTT. It is translated as CASSEAAGVGAGNTIYF. The V gene is TRBV6-1, the J gene TRBJ1-3; D not certain. The CDR3 length is 17 residues. The germline gives CDR1 MNHNS, CDR2 SASEGT. The V end was cut by 0 bases, the J end by 2 bases, with 14 bases between.

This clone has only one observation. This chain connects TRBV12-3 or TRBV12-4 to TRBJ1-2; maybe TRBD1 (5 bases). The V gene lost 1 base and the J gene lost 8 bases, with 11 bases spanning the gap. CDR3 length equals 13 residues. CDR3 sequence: CASSLEAGRGYTF. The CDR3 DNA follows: TGTGCCAGCAGTTTAGAGGCAGGGCGAGGCTACACCTTC.

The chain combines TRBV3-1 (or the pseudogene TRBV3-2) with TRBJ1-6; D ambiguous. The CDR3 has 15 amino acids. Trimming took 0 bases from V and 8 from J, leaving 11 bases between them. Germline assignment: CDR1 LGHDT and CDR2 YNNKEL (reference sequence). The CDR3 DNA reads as TGTGCCAGCAGCCAAGAGGGCCCCGGCGATTCACCCCTCCACTTT. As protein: CASSQEGPGDSPLHF.

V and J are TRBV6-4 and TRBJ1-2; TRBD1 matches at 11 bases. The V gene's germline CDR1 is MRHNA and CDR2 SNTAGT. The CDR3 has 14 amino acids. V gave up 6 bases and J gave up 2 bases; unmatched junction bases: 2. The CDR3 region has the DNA TGTGCCAGCAGGAGGGACAGGGGGAACTATGGCTACACCTTC. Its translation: CASRRDRGNYGYTF.

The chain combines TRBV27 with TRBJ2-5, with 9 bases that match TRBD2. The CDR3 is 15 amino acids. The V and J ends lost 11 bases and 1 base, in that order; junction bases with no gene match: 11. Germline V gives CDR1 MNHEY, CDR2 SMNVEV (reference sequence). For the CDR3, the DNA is TGTGCCGGAACCTTAGCGGGGGAGACCCAAGAGACCCAGTACTTC. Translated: CAGTLAGETQETQYF.

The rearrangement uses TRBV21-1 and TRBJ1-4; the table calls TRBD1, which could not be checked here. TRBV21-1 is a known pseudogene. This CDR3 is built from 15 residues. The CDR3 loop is CASRPIQDSKEKLFF. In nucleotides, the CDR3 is TGTGCCAGCAGACCCATACAGGACAGCAAGGAAAAACTGTTTTTT.

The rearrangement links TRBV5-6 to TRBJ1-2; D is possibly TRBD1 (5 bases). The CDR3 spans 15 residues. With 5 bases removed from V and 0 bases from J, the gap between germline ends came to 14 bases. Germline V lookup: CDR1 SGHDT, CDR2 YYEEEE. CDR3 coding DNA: TGTGCCAGCAGTTCGCCGGCGACAGCTAACTATGGCTACACCTTC. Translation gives CASSSPATANYGYTF.

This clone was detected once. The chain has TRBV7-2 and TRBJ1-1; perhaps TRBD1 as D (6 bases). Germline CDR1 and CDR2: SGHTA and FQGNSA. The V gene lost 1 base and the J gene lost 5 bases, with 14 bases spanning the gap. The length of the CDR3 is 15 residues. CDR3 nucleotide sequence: TGTGCCAGCAGCTTAGGGCCAGCCCAGGGGACTGAAGCTTTCTTT. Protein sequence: CASSLGPAQGTEAFF.

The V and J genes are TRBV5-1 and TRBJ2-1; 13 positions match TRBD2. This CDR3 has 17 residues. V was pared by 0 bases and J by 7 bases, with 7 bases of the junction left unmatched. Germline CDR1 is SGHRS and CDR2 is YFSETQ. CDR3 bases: TGCGCCAGCAGCTTGGTGGGAGGACTAGCGGGAGCGAATGAGCAGTTCTTC. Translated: CASSLVGGLAGANEQFF. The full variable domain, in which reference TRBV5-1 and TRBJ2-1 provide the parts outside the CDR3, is KAGVTQTPRYLIKTRGQQVTLSCSPISGHRSVSWYQQTPGQGLQFLFEYFSETQRNKGNFPGRFSGRQFSNSRSEMNVSTLELGDSALYLCASSLVGGLAGANEQFFGPGTRLTVL.

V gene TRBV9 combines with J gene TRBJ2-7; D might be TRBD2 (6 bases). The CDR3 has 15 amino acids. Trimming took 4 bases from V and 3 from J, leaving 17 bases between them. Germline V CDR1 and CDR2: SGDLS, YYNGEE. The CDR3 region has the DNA TGTGCCAGCAGCACTTACGGGACTGAGTACTACGAGCAGTACTTC. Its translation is CASSTYGTEYYEQYF.

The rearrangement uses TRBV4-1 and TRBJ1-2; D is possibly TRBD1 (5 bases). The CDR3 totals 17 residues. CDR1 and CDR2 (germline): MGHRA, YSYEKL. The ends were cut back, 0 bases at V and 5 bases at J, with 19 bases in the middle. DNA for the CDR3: TGCGCCAGCAGCCAAGATAATCCAGGGAGGAACTGGTATGGCTACACCTTC. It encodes CASSQDNPGRNWYGYTF.

The CDR3: CASSHRQGAITEAFF. CDR3 bases: TGTGCCAGCAGCCATCGACAGGGGGCGATCACTGAAGCTTTCTTT. The chain links TRBV5-8 to TRBJ1-1, with TRBD1 matching over 10 bases. With V trimmed by 4 bases and J by 4 bases, 7 bases remained unmatched. Germline V gene data show CDR1 as SGHTS and CDR2 as YDEGEE. The CDR3 is made up of 15 amino acids.

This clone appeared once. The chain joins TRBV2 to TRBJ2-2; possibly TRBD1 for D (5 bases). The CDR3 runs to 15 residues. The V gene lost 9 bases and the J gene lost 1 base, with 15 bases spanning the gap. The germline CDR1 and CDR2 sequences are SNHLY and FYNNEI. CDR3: CARGPTVKNTGELFF. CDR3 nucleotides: TGTGCCAGAGGACCGACAGTTAAGAACACCGGGGAGCTGTTTTTT. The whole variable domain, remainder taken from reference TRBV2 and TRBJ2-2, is EPEVTQTPSHQVTQMGQEVILRCVPISNHLYFYWYRQILGQKVEFLVSFYNNEISEKSEIFDDQFSVERPDGSNFTLKIRSTKLEDSAMYFCARGPTVKNTGELFFGEGSRLTVL.

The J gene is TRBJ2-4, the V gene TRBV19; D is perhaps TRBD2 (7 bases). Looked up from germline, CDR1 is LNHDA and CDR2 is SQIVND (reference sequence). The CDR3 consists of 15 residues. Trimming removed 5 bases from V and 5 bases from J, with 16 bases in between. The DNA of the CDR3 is TGTGCCAGTAGTCACCCCCGCGGGGGCCAAAACATTCAGTACTTC. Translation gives CASSHPRGGQNIQYF.

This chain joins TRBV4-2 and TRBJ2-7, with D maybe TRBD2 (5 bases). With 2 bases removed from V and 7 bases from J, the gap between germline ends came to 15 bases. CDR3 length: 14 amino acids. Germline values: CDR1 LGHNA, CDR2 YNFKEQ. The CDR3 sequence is CASSQFEGNEEQYF. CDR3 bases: TGTGCCAGCAGCCAATTTGAGGGTAATGAGGAGCAGTACTTC.

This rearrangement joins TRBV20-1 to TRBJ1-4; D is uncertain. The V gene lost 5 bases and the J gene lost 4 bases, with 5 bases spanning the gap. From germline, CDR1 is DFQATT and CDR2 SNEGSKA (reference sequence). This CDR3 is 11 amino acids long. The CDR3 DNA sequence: TGCAGTGCTTTAAATAATGAAAAACTGTTTTTT. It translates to CSALNNEKLFF.

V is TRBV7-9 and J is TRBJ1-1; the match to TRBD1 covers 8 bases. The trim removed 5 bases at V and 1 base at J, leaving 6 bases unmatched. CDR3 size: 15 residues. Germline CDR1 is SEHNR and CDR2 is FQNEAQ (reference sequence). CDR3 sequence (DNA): TGTGCCAGCAGCGTATCGGACAGGGCGAACACTGAAGCTTTCTTT. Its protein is CASSVSDRANTEAFF.

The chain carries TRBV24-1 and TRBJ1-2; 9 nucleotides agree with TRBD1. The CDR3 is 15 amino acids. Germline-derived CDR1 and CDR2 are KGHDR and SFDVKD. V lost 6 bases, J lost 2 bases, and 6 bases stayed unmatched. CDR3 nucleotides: TGTGCCACCAGTCTATCCGGGACAGGGAACTATGGCTACACCTTC. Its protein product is CATSLSGTGNYGYTF.

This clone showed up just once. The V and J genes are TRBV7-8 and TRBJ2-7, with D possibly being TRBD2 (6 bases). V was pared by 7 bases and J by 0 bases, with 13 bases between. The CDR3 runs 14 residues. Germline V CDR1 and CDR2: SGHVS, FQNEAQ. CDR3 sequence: CASTLAGSSYEQYF. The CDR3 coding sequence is TGTGCCAGCACTCTCGCGGGGTCCTCCTACGAGCAGTACTTC.

CDR3 DNA sequence: TGCGCCAGCAGCCAAGATCCGCGGAGGGACTCACCCCTCCACTTT. This gives the protein CASSQDPRRDSPLHF. The chain combines TRBV4-3 with TRBJ1-6, with D tentatively TRBD1 (5 bases). CDR3 length: 15 amino acids. The V end was cut by 0 bases, the J end by 10 bases, with 13 bases between. From germline, CDR1 is LGHNA and CDR2 YSLEER.

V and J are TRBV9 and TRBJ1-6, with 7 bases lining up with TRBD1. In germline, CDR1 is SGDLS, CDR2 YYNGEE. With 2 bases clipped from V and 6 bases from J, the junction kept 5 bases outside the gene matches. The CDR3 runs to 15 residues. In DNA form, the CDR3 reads TGTGCCAGCAGCGTGACGGGACAGCCTAATTCACCCCTCCACTTT. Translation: CASSVTGQPNSPLHF. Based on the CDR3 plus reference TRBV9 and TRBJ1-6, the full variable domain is DSGVTQTPKHLITATGQRVTLRCSPRSGDLSVYWYQQSLDQGLQFLIQYYNGEERAKGNILERFSAQQFPDLHSELNLSSLELGDSALYFCASSVTGQPNSPLHFGNGTRLTVT.

Written as DNA, the CDR3 is TGTGCCAGCAGCTCATCGACTAGCGGGCACACAGATACGCAGTATTTT. Its protein is CASSSSTSGHTDTQYF. The rearrangement links TRBV9 to TRBJ2-3; 10 nucleotides line up with TRBD2. In germline, CDR1 is SGDLS, CDR2 YYNGEE. This CDR3 comprises 16 residues. Trimming at V came to 4 bases and at J to 2 bases, leaving 7 bases not matched to a gene.

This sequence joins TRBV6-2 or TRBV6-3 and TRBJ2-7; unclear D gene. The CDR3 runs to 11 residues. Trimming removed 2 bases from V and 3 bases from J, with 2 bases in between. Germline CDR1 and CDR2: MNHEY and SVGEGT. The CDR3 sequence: CASSYRYEQYF. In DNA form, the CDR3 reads TGTGCCAGCAGTTACCGCTACGAGCAGTACTTC.

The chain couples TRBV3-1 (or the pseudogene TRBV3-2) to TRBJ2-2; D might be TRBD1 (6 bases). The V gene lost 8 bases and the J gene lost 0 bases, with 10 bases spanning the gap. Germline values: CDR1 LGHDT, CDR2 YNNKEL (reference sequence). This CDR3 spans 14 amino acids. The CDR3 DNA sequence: TGTGCCAGCGACGACAGGCCGAACACCGGGGAGCTGTTTTTT. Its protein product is CASDDRPNTGELFF.

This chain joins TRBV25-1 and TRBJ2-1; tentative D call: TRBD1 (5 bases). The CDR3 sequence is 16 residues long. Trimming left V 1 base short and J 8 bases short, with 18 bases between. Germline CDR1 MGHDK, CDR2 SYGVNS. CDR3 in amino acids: CASSEFGHYLLDEQFF. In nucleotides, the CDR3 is TGTGCCAGCAGTGAATTTGGACATTACTTGTTGGATGAGCAGTTCTTC.